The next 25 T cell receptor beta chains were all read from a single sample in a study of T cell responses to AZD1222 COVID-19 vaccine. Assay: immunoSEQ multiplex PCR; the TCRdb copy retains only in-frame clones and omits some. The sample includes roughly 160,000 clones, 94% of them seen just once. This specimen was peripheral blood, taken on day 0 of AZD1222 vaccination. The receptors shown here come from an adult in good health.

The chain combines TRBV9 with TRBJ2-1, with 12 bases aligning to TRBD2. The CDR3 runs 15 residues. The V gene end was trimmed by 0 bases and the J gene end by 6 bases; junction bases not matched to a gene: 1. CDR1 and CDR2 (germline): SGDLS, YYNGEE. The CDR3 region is CASSVGTSGANEQFF. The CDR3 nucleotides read TGTGCCAGCAGCGTAGGGACTAGCGGGGCCAATGAGCAGTTCTTC.

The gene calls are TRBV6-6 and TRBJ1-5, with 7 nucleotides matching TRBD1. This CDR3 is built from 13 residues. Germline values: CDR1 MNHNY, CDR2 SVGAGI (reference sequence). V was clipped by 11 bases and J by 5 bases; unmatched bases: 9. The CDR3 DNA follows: TGTGCCTCCGGGGACAGTACCTATCAGCCCCAGCATTTT. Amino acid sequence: CASGDSTYQPQHF.

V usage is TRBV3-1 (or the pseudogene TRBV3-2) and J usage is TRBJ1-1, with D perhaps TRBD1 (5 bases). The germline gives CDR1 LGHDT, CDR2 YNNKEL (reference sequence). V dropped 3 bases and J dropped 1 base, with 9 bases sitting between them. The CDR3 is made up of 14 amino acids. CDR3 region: CASSQADRNTEAFF. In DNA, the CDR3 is TGTGCCAGCAGCCAGGCCGACAGGAACACTGAAGCTTTCTTT.

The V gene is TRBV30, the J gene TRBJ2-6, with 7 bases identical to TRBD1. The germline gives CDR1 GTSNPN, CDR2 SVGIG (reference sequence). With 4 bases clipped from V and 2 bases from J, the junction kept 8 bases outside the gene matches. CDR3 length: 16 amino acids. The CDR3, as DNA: TGTGCCTGGACCCCTATAGGGACAGCTGGGGCCAACGTCCTGACTTTC. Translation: CAWTPIGTAGANVLTF.

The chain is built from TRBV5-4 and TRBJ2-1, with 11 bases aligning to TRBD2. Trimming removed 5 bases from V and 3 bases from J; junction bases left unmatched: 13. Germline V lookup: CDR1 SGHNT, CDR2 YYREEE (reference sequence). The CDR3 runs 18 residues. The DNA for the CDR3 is TGTGCCAGCAGACCAACTAGCGGGAGCCCCTCCGGCTACAATGAGCAGTTCTTC. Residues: CASRPTSGSPSGYNEQFF.

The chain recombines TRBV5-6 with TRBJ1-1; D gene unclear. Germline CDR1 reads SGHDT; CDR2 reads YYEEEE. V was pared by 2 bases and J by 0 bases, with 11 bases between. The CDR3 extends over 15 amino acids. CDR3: CASSLQRFMNTEAFF. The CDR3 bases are TGTGCCAGCAGCTTACAGCGATTCATGAACACTGAAGCTTTCTTT.

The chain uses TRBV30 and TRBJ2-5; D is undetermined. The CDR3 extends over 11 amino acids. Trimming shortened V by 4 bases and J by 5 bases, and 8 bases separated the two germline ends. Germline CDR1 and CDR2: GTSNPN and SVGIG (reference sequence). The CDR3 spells CAWIWAETQYF. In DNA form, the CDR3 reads TGTGCCTGGATCTGGGCGGAGACCCAGTACTTC.

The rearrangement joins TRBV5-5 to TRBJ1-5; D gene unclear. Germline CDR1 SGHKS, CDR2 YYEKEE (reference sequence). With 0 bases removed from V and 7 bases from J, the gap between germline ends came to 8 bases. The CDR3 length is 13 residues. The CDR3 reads CASSLGQTQPQHF. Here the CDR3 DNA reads TGTGCCAGCAGCTTGGGTCAGACCCAGCCCCAGCATTTT.

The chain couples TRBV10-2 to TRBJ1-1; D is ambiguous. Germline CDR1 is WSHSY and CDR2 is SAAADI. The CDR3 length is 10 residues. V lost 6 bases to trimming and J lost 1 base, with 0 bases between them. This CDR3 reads CASRNTEAFF. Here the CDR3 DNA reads TGCGCCAGCAGGAACACTGAAGCTTTCTTT.

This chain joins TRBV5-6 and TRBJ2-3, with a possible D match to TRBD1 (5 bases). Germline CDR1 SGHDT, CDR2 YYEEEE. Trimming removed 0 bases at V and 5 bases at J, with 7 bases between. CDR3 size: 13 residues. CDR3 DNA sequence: TGTGCCAGCAGCTTGGTAGGGGAAGATACGCAGTATTTT. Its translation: CASSLVGEDTQYF.

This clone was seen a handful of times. CDR3 nucleotide sequence: TGTGCCGCCGGAGGGGACAGGGATGGAAACACCATATATTTT. Protein sequence: CAAGGDRDGNTIYF. This chain uses TRBV19 with TRBJ1-3; 9 bases fit TRBD1. Germline values: CDR1 LNHDA, CDR2 SQIVND (reference sequence). The CDR3 has 14 amino acids. Unmatched junction bases numbered 8, after V lost 11 bases and J lost 3 bases.

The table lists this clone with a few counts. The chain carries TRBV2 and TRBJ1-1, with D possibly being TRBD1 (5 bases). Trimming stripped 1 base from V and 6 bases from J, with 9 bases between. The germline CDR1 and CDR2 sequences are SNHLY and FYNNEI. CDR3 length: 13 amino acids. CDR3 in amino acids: CASSEGWGSEAFF. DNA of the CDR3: TGTGCCAGCAGTGAAGGCTGGGGCTCTGAAGCTTTCTTT.

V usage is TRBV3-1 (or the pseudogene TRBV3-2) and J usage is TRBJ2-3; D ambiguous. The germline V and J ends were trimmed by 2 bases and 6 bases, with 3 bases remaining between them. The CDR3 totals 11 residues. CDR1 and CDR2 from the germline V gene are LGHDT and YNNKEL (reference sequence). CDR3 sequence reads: CASSQLDTQYF. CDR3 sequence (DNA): TGTGCCAGCAGCCAATTGGATACGCAGTATTTT.

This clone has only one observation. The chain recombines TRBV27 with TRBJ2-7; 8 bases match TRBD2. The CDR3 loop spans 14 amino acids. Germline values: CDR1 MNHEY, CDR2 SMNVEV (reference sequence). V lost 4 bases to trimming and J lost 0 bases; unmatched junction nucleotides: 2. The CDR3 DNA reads TGTGCCAGCAGTTCACGGGAGGGCTCCTACGAGCAGTACTTC. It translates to CASSSREGSYEQYF.

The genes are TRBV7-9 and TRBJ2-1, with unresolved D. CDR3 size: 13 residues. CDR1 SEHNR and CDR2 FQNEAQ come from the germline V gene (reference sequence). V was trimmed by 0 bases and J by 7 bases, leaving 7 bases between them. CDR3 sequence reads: CASSLAKLNEQFF. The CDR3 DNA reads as TGTGCCAGCAGCTTAGCGAAACTGAATGAGCAGTTCTTC.

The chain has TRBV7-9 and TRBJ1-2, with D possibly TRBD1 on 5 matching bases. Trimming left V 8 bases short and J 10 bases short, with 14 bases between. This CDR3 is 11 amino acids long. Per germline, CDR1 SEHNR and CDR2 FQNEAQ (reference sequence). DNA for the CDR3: TGTGCCAGCGCGGGGGTTGAGGACTACACCTTC. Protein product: CASAGVEDYTF.

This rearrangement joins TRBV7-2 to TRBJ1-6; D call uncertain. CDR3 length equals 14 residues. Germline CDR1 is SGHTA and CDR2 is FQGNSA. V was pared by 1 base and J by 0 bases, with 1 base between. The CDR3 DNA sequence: TGTGCCAGCAGCTTAGACTCCTATAATTCACCCCTCCACTTT. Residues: CASSLDSYNSPLHF.

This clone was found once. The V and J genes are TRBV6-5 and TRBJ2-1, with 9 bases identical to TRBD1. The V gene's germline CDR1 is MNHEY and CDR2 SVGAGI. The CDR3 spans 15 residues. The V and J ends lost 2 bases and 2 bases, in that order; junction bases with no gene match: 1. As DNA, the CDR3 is TGTGCCAGCAGTTACAGGACAGGGGCCTACAATGAGCAGTTCTTC. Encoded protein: CASSYRTGAYNEQFF.

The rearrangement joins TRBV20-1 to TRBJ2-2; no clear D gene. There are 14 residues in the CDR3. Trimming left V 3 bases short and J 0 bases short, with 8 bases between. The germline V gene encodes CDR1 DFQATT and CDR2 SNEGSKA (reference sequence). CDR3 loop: CSASSLTNTGELFF. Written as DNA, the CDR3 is TGCAGTGCTAGTTCCTTAACGAACACCGGGGAGCTGTTTTTT.

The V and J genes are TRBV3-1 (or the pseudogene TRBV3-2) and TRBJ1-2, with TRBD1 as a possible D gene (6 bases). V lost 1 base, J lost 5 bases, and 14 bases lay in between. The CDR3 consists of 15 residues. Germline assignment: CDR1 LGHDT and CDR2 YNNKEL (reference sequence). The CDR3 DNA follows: TGTGCCAGCAGCCAAGCGTGGGGGCCGGGTTATGGCTACACCTTC. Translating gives CASSQAWGPGYGYTF.

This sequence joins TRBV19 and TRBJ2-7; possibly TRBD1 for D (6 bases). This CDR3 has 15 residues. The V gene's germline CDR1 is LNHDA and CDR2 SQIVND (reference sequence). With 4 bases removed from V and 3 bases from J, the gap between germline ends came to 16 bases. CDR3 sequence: CASSSPHRDIYEQYF. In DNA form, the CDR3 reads TGTGCCAGTAGTAGCCCCCACAGGGATATCTACGAGCAGTACTTC.

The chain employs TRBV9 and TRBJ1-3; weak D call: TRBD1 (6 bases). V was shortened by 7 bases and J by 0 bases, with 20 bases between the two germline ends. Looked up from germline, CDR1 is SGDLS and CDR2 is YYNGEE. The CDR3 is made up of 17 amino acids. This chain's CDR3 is CASAEGGLLSSGNTIYF. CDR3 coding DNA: TGTGCCAGCGCCGAGGGGGGGCTTCTCAGCTCTGGAAACACCATATATTTT.

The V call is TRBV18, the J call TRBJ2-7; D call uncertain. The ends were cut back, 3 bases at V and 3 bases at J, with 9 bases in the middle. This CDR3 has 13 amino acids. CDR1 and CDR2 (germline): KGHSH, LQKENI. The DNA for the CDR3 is TGTGCCAGCTCACCTGTTGGAATCTACGAGCAGTACTTC. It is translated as CASSPVGIYEQYF.

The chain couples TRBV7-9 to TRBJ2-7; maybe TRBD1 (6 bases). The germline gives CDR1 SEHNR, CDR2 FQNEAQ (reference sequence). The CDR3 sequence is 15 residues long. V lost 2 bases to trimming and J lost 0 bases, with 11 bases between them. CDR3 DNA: TGTGCCAGCAGCTTATCCACGGACAGCTCCTACGAGCAGTACTTC. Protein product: CASSLSTDSSYEQYF.

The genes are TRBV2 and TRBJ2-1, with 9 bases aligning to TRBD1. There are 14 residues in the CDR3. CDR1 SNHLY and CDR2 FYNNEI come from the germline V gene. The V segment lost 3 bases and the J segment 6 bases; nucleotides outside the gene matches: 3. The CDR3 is CASSEGQGFNEQFF. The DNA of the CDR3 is TGTGCCAGCAGTGAGGGACAGGGATTCAATGAGCAGTTCTTC.